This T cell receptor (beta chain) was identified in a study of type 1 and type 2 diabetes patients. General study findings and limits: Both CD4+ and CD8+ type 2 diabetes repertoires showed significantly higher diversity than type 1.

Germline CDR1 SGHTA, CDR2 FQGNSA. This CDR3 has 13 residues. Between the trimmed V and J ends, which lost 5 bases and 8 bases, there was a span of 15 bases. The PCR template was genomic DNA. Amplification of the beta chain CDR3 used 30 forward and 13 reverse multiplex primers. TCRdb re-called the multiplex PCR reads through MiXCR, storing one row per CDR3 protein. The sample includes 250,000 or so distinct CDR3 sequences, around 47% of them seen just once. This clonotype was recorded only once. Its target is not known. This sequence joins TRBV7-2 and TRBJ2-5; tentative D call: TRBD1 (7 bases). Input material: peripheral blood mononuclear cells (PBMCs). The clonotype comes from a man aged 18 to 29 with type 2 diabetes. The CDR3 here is CASSRGTVGTQYF. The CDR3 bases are TGTGCCAGCAGCCGCGGGACAGTAGGAACCCAGTACTTC.